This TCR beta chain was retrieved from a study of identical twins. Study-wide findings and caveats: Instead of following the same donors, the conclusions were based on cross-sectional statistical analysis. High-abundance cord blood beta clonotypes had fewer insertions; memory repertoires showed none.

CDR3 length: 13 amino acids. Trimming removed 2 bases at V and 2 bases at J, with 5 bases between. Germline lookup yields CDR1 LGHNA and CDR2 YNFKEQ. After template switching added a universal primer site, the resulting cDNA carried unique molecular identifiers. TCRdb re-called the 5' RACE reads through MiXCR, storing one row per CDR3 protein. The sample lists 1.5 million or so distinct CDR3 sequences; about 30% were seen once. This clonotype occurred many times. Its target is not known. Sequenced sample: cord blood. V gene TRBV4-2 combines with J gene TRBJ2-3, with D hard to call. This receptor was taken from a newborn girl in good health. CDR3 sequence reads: CASSQPITDTQYF. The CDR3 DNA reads TGTGCCAGCAGCCAACCCATCACAGATACGCAGTATTTT.